This is a list of T cell receptor beta chains from one sample in a study of CD4 T cells in relation to SARS-CoV-2 and coronaviruses. Sequencing was performed with immunoSEQ multiplex PCR; in TCRdb, only in-frame clones are kept and a portion is missing. Of 60,000 to 65,000 clones listed, about 95% are singletons. What was sequenced was naive CD4+ T cells from PBMCs. These receptors came from a human donor in good health. Both conserved end residues are part of each CDR3. Each record gives: V gene, D gene, clone size, J gene, CDR3 protein, CDR3 DNA. D genes are given only for firm matches. Clone size appears in some rows only: once, few, many, or a class for an expanded clone.

v_gene: TRBV25-1
d_gene: .
abundance: .
j_gene: TRBJ1-2
CDR3aa: CASSENGYGYTF
CDR3nt: TGTGCCAGCAGCGAAAACGGCTATGGCTACACCTTC

v_gene: TRBV6-4
d_gene: TRBD1
abundance: .
j_gene: TRBJ2-3
CDR3aa: CASSVGGAEDTQYF
CDR3nt: TGTGCCAGCAGTGTAGGGGGCGCGGAAGATACGCAGTATTTT

v_gene: TRBV6-5
d_gene: .
abundance: once
j_gene: TRBJ2-3
CDR3aa: CASSLLGGHTDTQYF
CDR3nt: TGTGCCAGCAGCCTCCTGGGGGGGCACACAGATACGCAGTATTTT

v_gene: TRBV7-3
d_gene: TRBD1
abundance: .
j_gene: TRBJ2-1
CDR3aa: CASSLTSGTGGNEQFF
CDR3nt: TGTGCCAGCAGCCTCACTTCCGGGACAGGGGGCAATGAGCAGTTCTTC

v_gene: TRBV7-9
d_gene: .
abundance: .
j_gene: TRBJ1-2
CDR3aa: CASSETGYYGYTF
CDR3nt: TGTGCCAGCAGCGAGACAGGATACTATGGCTACACCTTC

v_gene: TRBV28
d_gene: .
abundance: .
j_gene: TRBJ1-5
CDR3aa: CASSSNRVSGWIGNQPQHF
CDR3nt: TGTGCCAGCAGTTCGAACAGGGTTTCGGGGTGGATTGGCAATCAGCCCCAGCATTTT

v_gene: TRBV23-1
d_gene: TRBD1
abundance: .
j_gene: TRBJ2-7
CDR3aa: CASSQGTGSKPSYEQYF
CDR3nt: TGCGCCAGCAGTCAGGGGACAGGGAGTAAACCCTCCTACGAGCAGTACTTC

v_gene: TRBV6-1
d_gene: .
abundance: .
j_gene: TRBJ2-4
CDR3aa: CASSDPQGLKNIQYF
CDR3nt: TGTGCCAGCAGTGACCCACAGGGACTCAAAAACATTCAGTACTTC

v_gene: TRBV28
d_gene: .
abundance: .
j_gene: TRBJ2-2
CDR3aa: CASSPASEQANTGELFF
CDR3nt: TGTGCCAGCAGTCCCGCCTCGGAACAGGCCAACACCGGGGAGCTGTTTTTT

v_gene: TRBV6-1
d_gene: TRBD1
abundance: .
j_gene: TRBJ1-4
CDR3aa: CASSEAYARQGVEKLFF
CDR3nt: TGTGCCAGCAGTGAAGCTTATGCGAGGCAGGGGGTTGAAAAACTGTTTTTT

v_gene: TRBV7-9
d_gene: .
abundance: .
j_gene: TRBJ2-7
CDR3aa: CARGGGSSYEQYF
CDR3nt: TGTGCCAGGGGGGGCGGGAGTTCCTACGAGCAGTACTTC

v_gene: TRBV3-1/TRBV3-2
d_gene: TRBD1
abundance: .
j_gene: TRBJ1-4
CDR3aa: CASSATTGLAEKLFF
CDR3nt: TGTGCCAGCAGCGCAACGACAGGGTTAGCCGAAAAACTGTTTTTT

v_gene: TRBV18
d_gene: .
abundance: once
j_gene: TRBJ2-7
CDR3aa: CASSVAESYEQYF
CDR3nt: TGTGCCAGCTCAGTGGCCGAGTCCTACGAGCAGTACTTC

v_gene: TRBV10-2
d_gene: TRBD1
abundance: .
j_gene: TRBJ2-2
CDR3aa: CASRQTGKGGGELFF
CDR3nt: TGCGCCAGCAGACAGACAGGGAAGGGTGGCGGGGAGCTGTTTTTT

v_gene: TRBV7-3
d_gene: TRBD2
abundance: .
j_gene: TRBJ2-5
CDR3aa: CASSLRAGAGFQETQYF
CDR3nt: TGTGCCAGCAGCTTACGAGCGGGGGCGGGATTCCAAGAGACCCAGTACTTC

v_gene: TRBV4-2
d_gene: TRBD1
abundance: .
j_gene: TRBJ1-2
CDR3aa: CASSQLQGASGLVGYTF
CDR3nt: TGTGCCAGCAGCCAACTACAGGGGGCAAGTGGGCTTGTTGGCTACACCTTC

v_gene: TRBV20-1
d_gene: .
abundance: few
j_gene: TRBJ2-7
CDR3aa: CSVWGQHEQYF
CDR3nt: TGCAGTGTGTGGGGCCAACACGAGCAGTACTTC

v_gene: TRBV28
d_gene: .
abundance: .
j_gene: TRBJ2-7
CDR3aa: CASSLLGSTGYEQYF
CDR3nt: TGTGCCAGCAGTTTACTGGGCAGTACAGGGTACGAGCAGTACTTC

v_gene: TRBV2
d_gene: TRBD2
abundance: .
j_gene: TRBJ2-7
CDR3aa: CASATRGGRSEQYF
CDR3nt: TGTGCCAGCGCGACCCGCGGCGGGAGATCCGAGCAGTACTTC

v_gene: TRBV7-2
d_gene: TRBD1
abundance: .
j_gene: TRBJ1-6
CDR3aa: CASTGDRGNSPLHF
CDR3nt: TGTGCCAGCACCGGGGACAGGGGTAATTCACCCCTCCACTTT

v_gene: TRBV5-1
d_gene: TRBD1
abundance: .
j_gene: TRBJ2-2
CDR3aa: CASSFQGADGELFF
CDR3nt: TGCGCCAGCAGCTTCCAGGGGGCGGACGGGGAGCTGTTTTTT

v_gene: TRBV28
d_gene: TRBD2
abundance: .
j_gene: TRBJ2-2
CDR3aa: CAGRAVAGGPGTGELFF
CDR3nt: TGTGCGGGCCGCGCTGTAGCGGGAGGGCCTGGCACCGGGGAGCTGTTTTTT

v_gene: TRBV21-1
d_gene: .
abundance: .
j_gene: TRBJ1-4
CDR3aa: CASSKGVTGGRDEKLFF
CDR3nt: TGTGCCAGCAGCAAAGGGGTTACGGGAGGACGGGATGAAAAACTGTTTTTT

v_gene: TRBV11-3
d_gene: TRBD1
abundance: .
j_gene: TRBJ2-5
CDR3aa: CASSRGMTGGNQETQYF
CDR3nt: TGTGCCAGCAGCCGAGGCATGACAGGGGGCAACCAAGAGACCCAGTACTTC

v_gene: TRBV3-1/TRBV3-2
d_gene: .
abundance: .
j_gene: TRBJ1-1
CDR3aa: CASSQTQGSKAFF
CDR3nt: TGTGCCAGCAGCCAAACTCAGGGGAGTAAAGCTTTCTTT

v_gene: TRBV2
d_gene: .
abundance: .
j_gene: TRBJ2-1
CDR3aa: CASSDGRDRPNNEQFF
CDR3nt: TGTGCCAGCAGTGATGGGAGGGACAGGCCAAACAATGAGCAGTTCTTC

v_gene: TRBV7-9
d_gene: .
abundance: .
j_gene: TRBJ1-2
CDR3aa: CASSSPTGHYGYTF
CDR3nt: TGTGCCAGCAGCTCGCCGACAGGACACTATGGCTACACCTTC

v_gene: TRBV27
d_gene: TRBD1
abundance: .
j_gene: TRBJ2-2
CDR3aa: CASSSTGGDTGELFF
CDR3nt: TGTGCCAGCAGTTCGACAGGGGGAGACACCGGGGAGCTGTTTTTT

v_gene: TRBV6-5
d_gene: .
abundance: .
j_gene: TRBJ2-7
CDR3aa: CATTDRFYEQYF
CDR3nt: TGTGCCACCACGGACCGCTTTTACGAGCAGTACTTC

v_gene: TRBV7-6
d_gene: TRBD2
abundance: once
j_gene: TRBJ2-1
CDR3aa: CASSLGRLAGAWDEQFF
CDR3nt: TGTGCCAGCAGCTTGGGGAGACTAGCGGGAGCCTGGGATGAGCAGTTCTTC

v_gene: TRBV19
d_gene: TRBD1
abundance: .
j_gene: TRBJ1-5
CDR3aa: CASRVDRAVNQPQHF
CDR3nt: TGTGCCAGTAGGGTAGACAGGGCAGTAAATCAGCCCCAGCATTTT

v_gene: TRBV24-1
d_gene: TRBD1
abundance: .
j_gene: TRBJ2-7
CDR3aa: CATSDGDRPYEQYF
CDR3nt: TGTGCCACCAGTGACGGGGACAGGCCCTACGAGCAGTACTTC

v_gene: TRBV18
d_gene: .
abundance: .
j_gene: TRBJ2-3
CDR3aa: CASSTDGGDTQYF
CDR3nt: TGTGCCAGCTCAACCGACGGGGGAGATACGCAGTATTTT

v_gene: TRBV27
d_gene: .
abundance: .
j_gene: TRBJ2-1
CDR3aa: CASSLATSSYNEQFF
CDR3nt: TGTGCCAGCAGTTTGGCCACGAGCTCCTACAATGAGCAGTTCTTC

v_gene: TRBV4-1
d_gene: TRBD1
abundance: .
j_gene: TRBJ1-3
CDR3aa: CASSQVTGAGSGNTIYF
CDR3nt: TGCGCCAGCAGCCAAGTGACAGGGGCCGGCTCTGGAAACACCATATATTTT

v_gene: TRBV7-7
d_gene: TRBD1
abundance: once
j_gene: TRBJ2-5
CDR3aa: CASSSDRVEETQYF
CDR3nt: TGTGCCAGCAGCAGCGACAGGGTAGAGGAGACCCAGTACTTC

v_gene: TRBV7-3
d_gene: .
abundance: .
j_gene: TRBJ2-2
CDR3aa: CASRRTEGTGELFF
CDR3nt: TGTGCCAGCAGGAGGACAGAGGGGACCGGGGAGCTGTTTTTT

v_gene: TRBV24-1
d_gene: .
abundance: .
j_gene: TRBJ2-7
CDR3aa: CATSDFLRGEQYF
CDR3nt: TGTGCCACCAGTGATTTCCTCCGAGGCGAGCAGTACTTC

v_gene: TRBV5-8
d_gene: TRBD2
abundance: .
j_gene: TRBJ2-1
CDR3aa: CASSLSLGLAGVSSYNEQFF
CDR3nt: TGTGCCAGCAGCTTAAGTCTCGGACTAGCGGGTGTCAGCTCCTACAATGAGCAGTTCTTC

v_gene: TRBV11-2
d_gene: TRBD2
abundance: once
j_gene: TRBJ2-2
CDR3aa: CASSDGILAGGSSGELFF
CDR3nt: TGTGCCAGCAGCGACGGAATACTAGCGGGAGGGTCGAGCGGGGAGCTGTTTTTT

v_gene: TRBV5-1
d_gene: .
abundance: .
j_gene: TRBJ2-3
CDR3aa: CASSSGQSTDTQYF
CDR3nt: TGCGCCAGCAGCTCTGGACAGAGCACAGATACGCAGTATTTT

v_gene: TRBV27
d_gene: .
abundance: .
j_gene: TRBJ1-2
CDR3aa: CARRPGRHHGYTF
CDR3nt: TGTGCCAGGCGTCCGGGCAGGCACCATGGCTACACCTTC

v_gene: TRBV7-3
d_gene: TRBD2
abundance: once
j_gene: TRBJ2-1
CDR3aa: CASSPGRARNEQFF
CDR3nt: TGTGCCAGCAGCCCTGGGAGGGCTCGCAATGAGCAGTTCTTC

v_gene: TRBV4-2
d_gene: .
abundance: .
j_gene: TRBJ2-1
CDR3aa: CASSRGEGSYNEQFF
CDR3nt: TGTGCCAGCAGCCGGGGTGAGGGCTCCTACAATGAGCAGTTCTTC

v_gene: TRBV28
d_gene: .
abundance: .
j_gene: TRBJ1-4
CDR3aa: CASSRGGPNEKLFF
CDR3nt: TGTGCCAGCAGCCGGGGTGGGCCTAATGAAAAACTGTTTTTT